This T cell receptor beta chain was captured by sequencing in a study of Tregs in tolerant kidney transplant recipients. Study-level points and caveats: Validation in larger populations is needed because few patients were studied.

Thawed PBMCs were FACS-sorted into unstimulated CD4+CD25+CD127- regulatory T cells, CD4+CD25- non-regulatory cells, CD4 and CD8 cells. Germline CDR1 and CDR2: SGHRS and YFSETQ. The CDR3 totals 16 residues. The protocol was immunoSEQ multiplex PCR, while the TCRdb copy is restricted to in-frame clones and leaves out a portion. The sample carries tens of thousands of clones, about 89% recorded once. Details on this clone: Its antigen remains unknown.

The source is a human donor in good health. What was sequenced was Tregs from blood. V gene TRBV5-1 combines with J gene TRBJ2-5, with 14 bases identical to TRBD2. The J call is in doubt because the DNA end fits TRBJ2-7 better. CDR3: CASRTFGTSGRNEQYF. The CDR3 DNA is TGCGCCAGCAGAACTTTCGGGACTAGCGGGAGAAACGAGCAGTACTTC.